The 27 T cell receptor beta chains listed next were all sequenced from one sample in a study of blood T cell repertoires in COVID-19. Clones were read by immunoSEQ multiplex PCR, and TCRdb kept only the in-frame ones, dropping some. The sample consists of about 140,000 clones, roughly 85% of them appearing once. Specimen: PBMCs or T cells enriched from blood (not recorded which). The origin of the receptors is a woman aged 45-65 years who had recovered from COVID-19.

The V and J genes are TRBV11-2 and TRBJ2-4; D is perhaps TRBD2 (5 bases). The V gene lost 2 bases and the J gene lost 2 bases, with 10 bases spanning the gap. The CDR3 extends over 15 amino acids. Germline CDR1 and CDR2: SGHAT and FQNNGV. For the CDR3, the DNA is TGTGCCAGCAGCTTACCCCACGGGACCAAAAACATTCAGTACTTC. This sequence encodes CASSLPHGTKNIQYF.

This rearrangement joins TRBV14 to TRBJ1-2; D may be TRBD1 (6 bases). CDR1 SGHDN and CDR2 FVKESK come from the germline V gene. V was cut by 0 bases and J by 8 bases, with 16 bases left in between. CDR3 size: 15 residues. CDR3 protein: CASSQDQGQGYGYTF. CDR3 sequence (DNA): TGTGCCAGCAGCCAAGATCAGGGGCAGGGGTACGGCTACACCTTC.

This clone was recorded a few times. The V call is TRBV3-1 (or the pseudogene TRBV3-2), the J call TRBJ1-2; 8 bases map to TRBD1. This CDR3 is built from 15 residues. The ends lost 4 bases at V and 4 bases at J; junction bases unmatched: 8. The germline V gene has CDR1 LGHDT and CDR2 YNNKEL (reference sequence). CDR3 region: CASSPGTGELYGYTF. CDR3 bases: TGTGCCAGCAGCCCAGGGACAGGAGAACTCTATGGCTACACCTTC.

The table lists this clone with a count of one. The chain combines TRBV28 with TRBJ1-5; D call uncertain. Germline-derived CDR1 and CDR2 are MDHEN and SYDVKM. The V and J ends lost 3 bases and 4 bases respectively, with 13 bases between them. The CDR3 runs to 15 residues. In DNA, the CDR3 is TGTGCCAGCAGTTTCACCACTCACCATAATCAGCCCCAGCATTTT. Translating gives CASSFTTHHNQPQHF. Together with reference TRBV28 and TRBJ1-5, the CDR3 gives the full variable domain: DVKVTQSSRYLVKRTGEKVFLECVQDMDHENMFWYRQDPGLGLRLIYFSYDVKMKEKGDIPEGYSVSREKKERFSLILESASTNQTSMYLCASSFTTHHNQPQHFGDGTRLSIL.

The CDR3 DNA is TGTGCCAGCAGCTATACCCAGACAGGGGGCAGAAACACCATATATTTT. Its protein is CASSYTQTGGRNTIYF. The V gene is TRBV27, the J gene TRBJ1-3; 10 bases fit TRBD1. J lost 5 bases, V lost 6 bases, and 10 bases had no gene match. Looked up from germline, CDR1 is MNHEY and CDR2 is SMNVEV (reference sequence). This CDR3 spans 16 amino acids.

V is TRBV10-1 and J is TRBJ1-6; D gene uncertain. Trimming removed 8 bases at V and 10 bases at J, with 15 bases between. The germline V gene encodes CDR1 WNHNN and CDR2 SYGVQD (reference sequence). This CDR3 comprises 13 residues. CDR3 in amino acids: CASQGSEESPLHF. The CDR3, as DNA: TGCGCCAGCCAAGGTTCGGAGGAATCACCCCTCCACTTT.

In its sample, this clone was seen once. The chain has TRBV3-1 (or the pseudogene TRBV3-2) and TRBJ1-2; tentatively, D is TRBD1 (6 bases). The CDR3 totals 16 residues. CDR1 LGHDT and CDR2 YNNKEL come from the germline V gene (reference sequence). Trimming took 5 bases from V and 8 from J, leaving 24 bases between them. The CDR3 here is CASSSGIGGNLGGYTF. In DNA form, the CDR3 reads TGTGCCAGCAGCTCCGGGATAGGGGGAAACCTCGGGGGCTACACCTTC.

This chain's CDR3 is CASSLGAGQETQYF. The DNA of the CDR3 is TGTGCCAGCAGCTTAGGGGCAGGCCAAGAGACCCAGTACTTC. The chain couples TRBV11-2 to TRBJ2-5; no firm D call. The CDR3 has 14 amino acids. Trimming shortened V by 1 base and J by 1 base, and 7 bases separated the two germline ends. The V gene's germline CDR1 is SGHAT and CDR2 FQNNGV.

This sequence joins TRBV3-1 (or the pseudogene TRBV3-2) and TRBJ2-1; 12 bases map to TRBD2. The CDR3 covers 18 residues. J gave up 4 bases and V 1 base, and 8 bases lay outside the gene matches. The germline CDR1 and CDR2 sequences are LGHDT and YNNKEL (reference sequence). In DNA form, the CDR3 reads TGTGCCAGCAGCCAAGCACTCTCACTAGCGGGGGGTTACAATGAGCAGTTCTTC. Its protein product is CASSQALSLAGGYNEQFF.

The rearrangement links TRBV4-1 to TRBJ2-1; 7 nucleotides match TRBD2. This CDR3 has 14 residues. The germline V gene encodes CDR1 MGHRA and CDR2 YSYEKL. The V and J ends lost 6 bases and 6 bases, in that order; junction bases with no gene match: 8. DNA for the CDR3: TGCGCCAGCAGGGACCGGGACTACTCCAATGAGCAGTTCTTC. Its protein is CASRDRDYSNEQFF.

The gene calls are TRBV4-2 and TRBJ2-4; 7 bases fit TRBD2. CDR1 and CDR2 (germline): LGHNA, YNFKEQ. This CDR3 region has 17 residues. V lost 4 bases and J lost 1; bases outside the gene matches: 10. CDR3 residues: CASSPRAGGGAKNIQYF. The CDR3 DNA reads as TGTGCCAGCAGCCCCCGGGCCGGGGGAGGGGCCAAAAACATTCAGTACTTC.

CDR3 amino acids: CAILAGDTGELFF. Here the CDR3 DNA reads TGTGCCATACTAGCGGGAGACACCGGGGAGCTGTTTTTT. V gene TRBV10-3 combines with J gene TRBJ2-2; 11 bases line up with TRBD2. With 9 bases clipped from V and 3 bases from J, the junction kept 0 bases outside the gene matches. Germline-derived CDR1 and CDR2 are ENHRY and SYGVKD. This CDR3 is 13 amino acids long.

The chain recombines TRBV6-5 with TRBJ1-1, with 8 nucleotides matching TRBD1. The V gene end was trimmed by 4 bases and the J gene end by 1 base; junction bases not matched to a gene: 8. This CDR3 comprises 16 residues. Germline V CDR1 and CDR2: MNHEY, SVGAGI. CDR3 sequence reads: CASSSAPTGANTEAFF. CDR3 nucleotides: TGTGCCAGCAGTTCCGCCCCGACAGGGGCGAACACTGAAGCTTTCTTT.

The rearrangement joins TRBV20-1 to TRBJ2-3; 9 positions match TRBD2. This CDR3 has 15 amino acids. Per the germline V gene, CDR1 is DFQATT and CDR2 is SNEGSKA (reference sequence). The J segment lost 0 bases and the V segment lost 3 bases, leaving 4 bases of the junction unmatched. The CDR3 coding sequence is TGCAGTGCTAGTCGTGCGGGGGGGAGCACAGATACGCAGTATTTT. Translation gives CSASRAGGSTDTQYF.

The chain is built from TRBV5-1 and TRBJ1-1; 8 bases line up with TRBD1. CDR3 length: 14 amino acids. CDR1 and CDR2 (germline): SGHRS, YFSETQ. With 2 bases clipped from V and 3 bases from J, the junction kept 3 bases outside the gene matches. CDR3 DNA sequence: TGCGCCAGCAGCTTACAGGGGGGAGACACTGAAGCTTTCTTT. As protein: CASSLQGGDTEAFF.

The rearrangement uses TRBV12-5 and TRBJ1-2; D possibly corresponds to TRBD1 (5 bases). The V gene's germline CDR1 is LGHNT and CDR2 FRNRAP. CDR3 length equals 13 residues. V was pared by 7 bases and J by 2 bases, with 11 bases between. The CDR3 loop is CASALQENYGYTF. DNA of the CDR3: TGTGCTAGTGCCTTACAGGAGAACTATGGCTACACCTTC.

The chain links TRBV30 to TRBJ2-7; TRBD2 agrees at 8 bases. The germline CDR1 and CDR2 sequences are GTSNPN and SVGIG (reference sequence). The junction had 12 bases not matched to a gene; V was cut back by 1 base and J by 4 bases. This CDR3 spans 16 amino acids. The CDR3 is CAWSAPEGGRRYEQYF. The CDR3 nucleotides are TGTGCCTGGAGTGCCCCTGAGGGCGGGAGGAGATACGAGCAGTACTTC.

V is TRBV5-6 and J is TRBJ1-1; 7 nucleotides align to TRBD1. CDR3 length equals 15 residues. With V trimmed by 4 bases and J by 5 bases, 11 bases remained unmatched. Germline CDR1 and CDR2: SGHDT and YYEEEE. CDR3 protein: CASSMLRTGGTEAFF. The CDR3 region has the DNA TGTGCCAGCAGCATGCTCCGGACAGGAGGGACTGAAGCTTTCTTT.

The table lists this clone with a few counts. The V and J genes are TRBV29-1 and TRBJ2-1; D unresolved. CDR1 is SQVTM, CDR2 ANQGSEA, per germline. Trimming stripped 4 bases from V and 0 bases from J, with 10 bases between. The CDR3 has 14 residues. The CDR3 DNA reads as TGCAGCGTTGCACTAACGAGCTCCTACAATGAGCAGTTCTTC. Protein product: CSVALTSSYNEQFF.

V is TRBV7-9 and J is TRBJ2-5; 11 bases line up with TRBD2. Germline CDR1 and CDR2: SEHNR and FQNEAQ (reference sequence). Germline trimming cut 4 bases from V and 5 bases from J; bases unmatched to any gene: 9. The CDR3 is made up of 16 amino acids. The CDR3 sequence: CASSSTSGVNVETQYF. The CDR3 nucleotides read TGTGCCAGCAGCTCGACTAGCGGGGTAAATGTGGAGACCCAGTACTTC.

The chain couples TRBV19 to TRBJ2-3; perhaps TRBD2 as D (6 bases). Trimming stripped 1 base from V and 2 bases from J, with 16 bases between. From germline, CDR1 is LNHDA and CDR2 SQIVND (reference sequence). The length of the CDR3 is 17 residues. The CDR3 DNA sequence: TGTGCCAGTAGTATAGTGTCAAGGACTACATTCACAGATACGCAGTATTTT. Translated: CASSIVSRTTFTDTQYF.

The chain links TRBV25-1 to TRBJ2-1; 7 bases are shared with TRBD2. The CDR3 spans 15 residues. Germline V CDR1 and CDR2: MGHDK, SYGVNS. V trimming: 4 bases; J trimming: 0 bases; junction bases outside the gene matches: 3. CDR3 sequence reads: CASSGGRFSYNEQFF. The CDR3 DNA sequence: TGTGCCAGCAGTGGCGGGAGATTCTCCTACAATGAGCAGTTCTTC. Using reference TRBV25-1 and TRBJ2-1 for the parts outside the CDR3, the full variable domain is EADIYQTPRYLVIGTGKKITLECSQTMGHDKMYWYQQDPGMELHLIHYSYGVNSTEKGDLSSESTVSRIRTEHFPLTLESARPSHTSQYLCASSGGRFSYNEQFFGPGTRLTVL.

The chain has TRBV4-1 and TRBJ2-5, with D possibly being TRBD1 (6 bases). The CDR3 runs to 14 residues. Germline values: CDR1 MGHRA, CDR2 YSYEKL. The V gene lost 5 bases and the J gene lost 6 bases, with 16 bases spanning the gap. The CDR3 DNA is TGCGCCAGCAGCGAACCTACAGGGTCCCAGACCCAGTACTTC. Translating it yields CASSEPTGSQTQYF.

This clone was observed a single time. This sequence joins TRBV6-1 and TRBJ1-5; D unclear. There are 15 residues in the CDR3. Germline CDR1 is MNHNS and CDR2 is SASEGT. V was pared by 2 bases and J by 6 bases, with 14 bases between. CDR3 loop: CASSESLSHIQPQHF. The CDR3 bases are TGTGCCAGCAGTGAATCTTTATCACATATTCAGCCCCAGCATTTT.

The J gene is TRBJ2-1, the V gene TRBV5-3; 12 positions match TRBD2. TRBV5-3 belongs to the ORF category, with a function that is uncertain. The ends lost 5 bases at V and 6 bases at J; junction bases unmatched: 9. The CDR3 loop spans 16 amino acids. This CDR3 reads CARRSPTSGSSNEQFF. Here the CDR3 DNA reads TGTGCCAGAAGATCCCCGACTAGCGGGAGCTCCAATGAGCAGTTCTTC.

This rearrangement joins TRBV29-1 to TRBJ1-1; TRBD1 matches at 9 bases. V shed 1 base and J 6 bases; nucleotides not matched to a gene: 0. There are 12 residues in the CDR3. Germline CDR1 and CDR2: SQVTM and ANQGSEA. CDR3 in DNA: TGCAGCGTTGAAGGACAGGGGGCTGAAGCTTTCTTT. It yields the protein CSVEGQGAEAFF.

The chain is built from TRBV19 and TRBJ2-3, with 7 positions matching TRBD2. The CDR3 has 15 amino acids. V gave up 2 bases and J gave up 2 bases; unmatched junction bases: 4. The germline V gene encodes CDR1 LNHDA and CDR2 SQIVND (reference sequence). Here the CDR3 DNA reads TGTGCCAGTAGTATACGGGGGGATTCCACAGATACGCAGTATTTT. Amino acids: CASSIRGDSTDTQYF.